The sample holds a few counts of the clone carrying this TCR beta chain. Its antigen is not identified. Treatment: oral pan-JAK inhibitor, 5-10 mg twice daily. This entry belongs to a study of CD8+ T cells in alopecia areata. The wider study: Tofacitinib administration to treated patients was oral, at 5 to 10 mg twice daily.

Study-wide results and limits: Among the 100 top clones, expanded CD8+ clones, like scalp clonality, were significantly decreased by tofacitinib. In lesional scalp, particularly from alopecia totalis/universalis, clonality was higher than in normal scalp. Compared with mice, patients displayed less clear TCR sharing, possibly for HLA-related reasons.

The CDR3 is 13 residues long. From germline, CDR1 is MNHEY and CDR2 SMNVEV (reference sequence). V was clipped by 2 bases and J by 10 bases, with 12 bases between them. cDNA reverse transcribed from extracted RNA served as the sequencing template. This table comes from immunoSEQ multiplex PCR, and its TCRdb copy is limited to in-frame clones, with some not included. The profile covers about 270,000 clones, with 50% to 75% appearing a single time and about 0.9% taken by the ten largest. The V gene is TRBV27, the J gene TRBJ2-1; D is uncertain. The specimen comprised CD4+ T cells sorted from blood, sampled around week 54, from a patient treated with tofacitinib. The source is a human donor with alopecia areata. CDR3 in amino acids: CASSLNGDSEQFF. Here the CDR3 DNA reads TGTGCCAGCAGTTTAAACGGTGACTCAGAGCAGTTCTTC.